Listed here are 24 T cell receptor beta chains from one sample, sequenced in a study of cytomegalovirus exposure and HLA in healthy donors. PCR amplification relied on 60 Vbeta primers (plus 13 Jbeta primers). Profiled with immunoSEQ multiplex PCR; TCRdb holds only in-frame clones, not every one. The sample comprises 150,000 to 250,000 clones, over 75% of which are singletons, and roughly 0.1% rests with the top ten. The sequenced sample consisted of PBMCs. The receptors stem from a boy younger than 10 in good health and CMV-seronegative.

J is TRBJ2-1 and V is TRBV5-1, with TRBD2 matching 10 bases. The germline gives CDR1 SGHRS, CDR2 YFSETQ. The ends lost 0 bases at V and 9 bases at J; junction bases unmatched: 3. The CDR3 is made up of 14 amino acids. CDR3 DNA: TGCGCCAGCAGCTTGGAACTAGCGGGGCGTGAGCAGTTCTTC. The encoded protein is CASSLELAGREQFF. The complete variable domain, with remaining parts taken from reference TRBV5-1 and TRBJ2-1, reads KAGVTQTPRYLIKTRGQQVTLSCSPISGHRSVSWYQQTPGQGLQFLFEYFSETQRNKGNFPGRFSGRQFSNSRSEMNVSTLELGDSALYLCASSLELAGREQFFGPGTRLTVL.

This rearrangement joins TRBV6-5 to TRBJ1-2; the match to TRBD1 covers 7 bases. Per germline, CDR1 MNHEY and CDR2 SVGAGI. The CDR3 contains 14 residues. The V segment lost 6 bases and the J segment 7 bases; nucleotides outside the gene matches: 11. CDR3 in amino acids: CASRPTGADGGYTF. Written as DNA, the CDR3 is TGTGCCAGCAGGCCCACAGGGGCGGACGGTGGCTACACCTTC.

This rearrangement joins TRBV6-1 to TRBJ2-3; TRBD1 might be the D (5 bases). V was trimmed by 5 bases and J by 2 bases, leaving 11 bases between them. CDR3 length equals 14 residues. In germline, CDR1 is MNHNS, CDR2 SASEGT. In DNA, the CDR3 is TGTGCCAGCAGTCTGACAGAATACACAGATACGCAGTATTTT. This gives the protein CASSLTEYTDTQYF.

The chain combines TRBV14 with TRBJ2-7, with TRBD1 identical over 7 bases. This CDR3 contains 15 residues. Germline values: CDR1 SGHDN, CDR2 FVKESK. Losses at the gene ends were 1 base for V and 3 bases for J; bases not matched to a gene: 6. CDR3 loop: CASSQGTGYYYEQYF. The CDR3 bases are TGTGCCAGCAGCCAAGGGACAGGATATTACTACGAGCAGTACTTC. Using reference TRBV14 and TRBJ2-7 for the parts outside the CDR3, the full variable domain is EAGVTQFPSHSVIEKGQTVTLRCDPISGHDNLYWYRRVMGKEIKFLLHFVKESKQDESGMPNNRFLAERTGGTYSTLKVQPAELEDSGVYFCASSQGTGYYYEQYFGPGTRLTVT.

V is TRBV7-2 and J is TRBJ2-3, with D possibly TRBD2 on 6 matching bases. The CDR3 consists of 15 residues. Germline lookup yields CDR1 SGHTA and CDR2 FQGNSA. The V end lost 5 bases, the J end lost 2 bases, and 14 bases lay between the germline ends. CDR3 protein: CASSLPAGYTDTQYF. The CDR3 coding sequence is TGTGCCAGCAGCCTCCCTGCGGGGTACACAGATACGCAGTATTTT.

V and J are TRBV18 and TRBJ1-5, with TRBD1 as a possible D gene (6 bases). Germline loops: CDR1 KGHSH, CDR2 LQKENI. V was cut by 1 base and J by 4 bases, with 8 bases left in between. CDR3 length equals 14 residues. CDR3 sequence: CASSPRTANQPQHF. CDR3 nucleotides: TGTGCCAGCTCACCACGGACAGCTAATCAGCCCCAGCATTTT.

This clone was observed once. The rearrangement uses TRBV5-1 and TRBJ2-7; perhaps TRBD2 as D (6 bases). From germline, CDR1 is SGHRS and CDR2 YFSETQ. Trimming stripped 1 base from V and 5 bases from J, with 13 bases between. CDR3 length equals 14 residues. The CDR3 loop reads CASSLLNAGNEQYF. CDR3 nucleotides: TGCGCCAGCAGCTTGTTAAATGCGGGGAACGAGCAGTACTTC. The whole variable domain, filled in from reference TRBV5-1 and TRBJ2-7, reads KAGVTQTPRYLIKTRGQQVTLSCSPISGHRSVSWYQQTPGQGLQFLFEYFSETQRNKGNFPGRFSGRQFSNSRSEMNVSTLELGDSALYLCASSLLNAGNEQYFGPGTRLTVT.

The chain has TRBV9 and TRBJ2-1; TRBD2 matches at 8 bases. CDR3 length equals 13 residues. Germline V lookup: CDR1 SGDLS, CDR2 YYNGEE. Unmatched junction bases numbered 5, after V lost 3 bases and J lost 9 bases. This chain's CDR3 is CASSAGGAGEQFF. CDR3 nucleotide sequence: TGTGCCAGCAGCGCCGGGGGGGCCGGTGAGCAGTTCTTC.

The CDR3 bases are TGCGCCAGCAGGTTGTCGCCGGGGGGGGCGCCTGAAGCTTTCTTT. Translating gives CASRLSPGGAPEAFF. V usage is TRBV5-1 and J usage is TRBJ1-1, with D possibly being TRBD1 (6 bases). The CDR3 is 15 amino acids. Germline values: CDR1 SGHRS, CDR2 YFSETQ. V dropped 5 bases and J dropped 6 bases, with 20 bases sitting between them.

The chain joins TRBV5-6 to TRBJ2-4, with no clear D. Germline CDR1 reads SGHDT; CDR2 reads YYEEEE. V lost 0 bases and J 7 bases, leaving 8 bases between the germline ends. The CDR3 totals 13 residues. This CDR3 is CASSLVSQNIQYF. CDR3 coding DNA: TGTGCCAGCAGCTTGGTATCCCAGAACATTCAGTACTTC.

The chain employs TRBV30 and TRBJ1-2, with D perhaps TRBD1 (6 bases). This CDR3 is 14 amino acids long. Germline CDR1 reads GTSNPN; CDR2 reads SVGIG (reference sequence). The ends were cut back, 4 bases at V and 8 bases at J, with 20 bases in the middle. CDR3 protein: CAWKGRGVVWGYTF. The DNA of the CDR3 is TGTGCCTGGAAGGGGAGGGGGGTAGTGTGGGGCTACACCTTC.

This chain joins TRBV29-1 and TRBJ2-1, with D maybe TRBD2 (6 bases). CDR3 size: 16 residues. Germline V gene sequence: CDR1 SQVTM, CDR2 ANQGSEA. V was trimmed by 3 bases and J by 2 bases, leaving 17 bases between them. CDR3 DNA: TGCAGCGTTGACTGGGAGGCAGGAGCCACCTACAATGAGCAGTTCTTC. Its translation is CSVDWEAGATYNEQFF.

This clone was counted only a few times. In DNA form, the CDR3 reads TGCGCCAGCAGCCCCCTTTTGTCCAGGGACAATGAGCAGTTCTTC. It specifies CASSPLLSRDNEQFF. J is TRBJ2-1 and V is TRBV4-1, with a possible D match to TRBD1 (5 bases). The length of the CDR3 is 15 residues. Germline V gene data show CDR1 as MGHRA and CDR2 as YSYEKL. V was pared by 4 bases and J by 5 bases, with 15 bases between.

This clone showed up just once. The chain has TRBV6-5 and TRBJ1-2; D unresolved. Trimming removed 6 bases from V and 2 bases from J, with 10 bases in between. Germline V gene data show CDR1 as MNHEY and CDR2 as SVGAGI. CDR3 length equals 13 residues. CDR3 bases: TGTGCCAGCAGCCCGACACTGAACTATGGCTACACCTTC. It is translated as CASSPTLNYGYTF.

The V call is TRBV5-5, the J call TRBJ2-7; D remains ambiguous. V was shortened by 4 bases and J by 2 bases, with 13 bases between the two germline ends. This CDR3 comprises 14 residues. Germline assignment: CDR1 SGHKS and CDR2 YYEKEE (reference sequence). CDR3 loop: CASSPRVAAYEQYF. The CDR3 DNA sequence: TGTGCCAGCAGCCCCCGTGTAGCCGCCTACGAGCAGTACTTC. Using reference TRBV5-5 and TRBJ2-7 for the parts outside the CDR3, the full variable domain is DAGVTQSPTHLIKTRGQQVTLRCSPISGHKSVSWYQQVLGQGPQFIFQYYEKEERGRGNFPDRFSARQFPNYSSELNVNALLLGDSALYLCASSPRVAAYEQYFGPGTRLTVT.

V usage is TRBV6-1 and J usage is TRBJ2-7, with 7 bases fitting TRBD1. CDR1 and CDR2 from the germline V gene are MNHNS and SASEGT. CDR3 length: 14 amino acids. With V trimmed by 6 bases and J by 7 bases, 12 bases remained unmatched. The CDR3 coding sequence is TGTGCCAGCAGGATACCAATGACAGGGAATGAGCAGTACTTC. Protein: CASRIPMTGNEQYF.

This chain links TRBV7-8 with TRBJ1-5, with 7 bases aligning to TRBD1. The CDR3 is made up of 15 amino acids. Germline V gene lookup returns CDR1 SGHVS and CDR2 FQNEAQ. V gave up 5 bases and J gave up 2 bases; unmatched junction bases: 6. CDR3 sequence: CASSRQGIGNQPQHF. The DNA for the CDR3 is TGTGCCAGCAGCCGACAGGGTATAGGCAATCAGCCCCAGCATTTT.

This clone has just a few counts. This chain joins TRBV2 and TRBJ2-3, with a possible D match to TRBD2 (5 bases). CDR1 and CDR2 (germline): SNHLY, FYNNEI. This CDR3 contains 12 residues. V lost 2 bases to trimming and J lost 6 bases, with 6 bases between them. CDR3 in DNA: TGTGCCAGCAGTGAAACGGGGGATACGCAGTATTTT. Its translation: CASSETGDTQYF.

V and J are TRBV6-1 and TRBJ1-5; D call uncertain. The CDR3 has 14 residues. V was pared by 2 bases and J by 1 base, with 6 bases between. Germline V gene lookup returns CDR1 MNHNS and CDR2 SASEGT. CDR3 sequence reads: CASSEHTSNQPQHF. DNA for the CDR3: TGTGCCAGCAGTGAACACACCAGCAATCAGCCCCAGCATTTT.

This clone showed up just once. This chain joins TRBV9 and TRBJ2-3; 8 bases are a match to TRBD2. With V trimmed by 0 bases and J by 8 bases, 14 bases remained unmatched. The V gene's germline CDR1 is SGDLS and CDR2 YYNGEE. The CDR3 covers 17 residues. CDR3 coding DNA: TGTGCCAGCAGCGTAGCACTTTTAGGACCAAGCGGGGGTACGCAGTATTTT. This codes for CASSVALLGPSGGTQYF.

The gene calls are TRBV7-9 and TRBJ2-1; possible D gene TRBD1, 6 bases. Germline CDR1 and CDR2: SEHNR and FQNEAQ (reference sequence). The CDR3 covers 16 residues. V lost 5 bases and J lost 2, with 16 bases in between. CDR3 protein: CASSLVRGKTYNEQFF. The CDR3, as DNA: TGTGCCAGCAGCCTTGTCAGGGGAAAGACCTACAATGAGCAGTTCTTC.

This clone was seen only a few times. The chain joins TRBV10-2 to TRBJ1-4; TRBD1 might be the D (6 bases). CDR1 and CDR2 (germline): WSHSY, SAAADI. Deletions cut 10 bases from V and 3 bases from J, with 15 bases between. This CDR3 contains 14 residues. CDR3 DNA sequence: TGCGCCACGGGGGGGGGCCGCGCTAATGAAAAACTGTTTTTT. Encoded protein: CATGGGRANEKLFF.

The chain couples TRBV5-6 to TRBJ1-5, with 10 bases identical to TRBD1. Looked up from germline, CDR1 is SGHDT and CDR2 is YYEEEE. The V and J ends lost 5 bases and 7 bases, in that order; junction bases with no gene match: 3. The CDR3 contains 13 residues. The CDR3 coding sequence is TGTGCCAGCAGGGGGACAGGGGAACAGCCCCAGCATTTT. As protein: CASRGTGEQPQHF. The whole variable domain, filled in from reference TRBV5-6 and TRBJ1-5, reads DAGVTQSPTHLIKTRGQQVTLRCSPKSGHDTVSWYQQALGQGPQFIFQYYEEEERQRGNFPDRFSGHQFPNYSSELNVNALLLGDSALYLCASRGTGEQPQHFGDGTRLSIL.

This clone was detected a few times. The gene calls are TRBV2 and TRBJ2-5; D perhaps matches TRBD2 (5 bases). Matching the DNA end better, TRBJ2-7 makes the J call doubtful. Germline lookup yields CDR1 SNHLY and CDR2 FYNNEI. CDR3 size: 12 residues. CDR3 sequence (DNA): TGTGCCAGCAGTAACGGACTCTACGAGCAGTACTTC. As protein: CASSNGLYEQYF.